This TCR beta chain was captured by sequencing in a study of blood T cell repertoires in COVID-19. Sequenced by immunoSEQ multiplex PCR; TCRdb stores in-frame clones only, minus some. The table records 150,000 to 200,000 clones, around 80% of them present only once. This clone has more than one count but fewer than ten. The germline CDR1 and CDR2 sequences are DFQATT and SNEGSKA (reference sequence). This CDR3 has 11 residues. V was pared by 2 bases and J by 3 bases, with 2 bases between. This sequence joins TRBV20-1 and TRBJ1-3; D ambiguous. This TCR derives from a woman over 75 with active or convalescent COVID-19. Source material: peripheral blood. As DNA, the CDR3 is TGCAGTGCTAGACGTGGAAACACCATATATTTT. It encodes CSARRGNTIYF.